What follows are 12 T cell receptor beta chains derived from one specimen sequenced in a study of blood T cell repertoires in COVID-19. The table came from immunoSEQ multiplex PCR; TCRdb's copy has only in-frame clones and leaves some out. The table records 100,000 or so clones, about nine tenths of them present only once. The sequenced sample was peripheral blood. These receptors all come from a man aged 65 to 85 with acute or convalescent COVID-19.

This chain connects TRBV2 to TRBJ1-5; D might be TRBD1 (5 bases). With 6 bases removed from V and 2 bases from J, the gap between germline ends came to 17 bases. Per germline, CDR1 SNHLY and CDR2 FYNNEI. The CDR3 totals 16 residues. CDR3 DNA: TGTGCCAGCAGGGCCTCGCAGGGAGGAGGCAATCAGCCCCAGCATTTT. The encoded protein is CASRASQGGGNQPQHF. Looking up the rest from reference TRBV2 and TRBJ1-5 gives the full variable domain: EPEVTQTPSHQVTQMGQEVILRCVPISNHLYFYWYRQILGQKVEFLVSFYNNEISEKSEIFDDQFSVERPDGSNFTLKIRSTKLEDSAMYFCASRASQGGGNQPQHFGDGTRLSIL.

The rearrangement uses TRBV6-6 and TRBJ2-2; D is possibly TRBD2 (5 bases). CDR1 MNHNY and CDR2 SVGAGI come from the germline V gene (reference sequence). The CDR3 covers 14 residues. V lost 7 bases and J 5 bases, leaving 14 bases between the germline ends. The DNA for the CDR3 is TGTGCCAGCACTCCCCCCGAGGGAACCGGGGAGCTGTTTTTT. It translates to CASTPPEGTGELFF.

V gene TRBV30 combines with J gene TRBJ1-2; D is undetermined. With 0 bases removed from V and 4 bases from J, the gap between germline ends came to 12 bases. Germline V gene data show CDR1 as GTSNPN and CDR2 as SVGIG (reference sequence). The CDR3 is 14 residues long. DNA of the CDR3: TGTGCCTGGAGTGTCCCGTTTTCTTTCTATGGCTACACCTTC. Its protein product is CAWSVPFSFYGYTF.

In DNA form, the CDR3 reads TGCGCCAGCAGCTTGCCCCGGACTGGGGCTGGAAACACCATATATTTT. It codes for CASSLPRTGAGNTIYF. The rearrangement joins TRBV5-1 to TRBJ1-3; D unclear. This CDR3 comprises 16 residues. Trimming left V 1 base short and J 2 bases short, with 13 bases between. Germline V gene lookup returns CDR1 SGHRS and CDR2 YFSETQ.

The chain carries TRBV11-3 and TRBJ2-1; D uncertain. Germline CDR1 reads SGHNT; CDR2 reads YENEEA. Trimming left V 5 bases short and J 5 bases short, with 13 bases between. The length of the CDR3 is 14 residues. The CDR3, as DNA: TGTGCCAGCAGCCCCTTCCCCCGGGACAATGAGCAGTTCTTC. This codes for CASSPFPRDNEQFF.

The chain recombines TRBV11-3 with TRBJ2-4, with TRBD1 as a possible D gene (6 bases). Germline V lookup: CDR1 SGHNT, CDR2 YENEEA. Deletions cut 0 bases from V and 9 bases from J, with 15 bases between. The CDR3 runs 15 residues. The CDR3 bases are TGTGCCAGCAGCTTAGATCTGGCAGGGGTCGGCATTCAGTACTTC. It specifies CASSLDLAGVGIQYF.

The V call is TRBV19, the J call TRBJ1-1; a weak D match, TRBD1 (5 bases). Trimming stripped 3 bases from V and 0 bases from J, with 17 bases between. Germline V gene data show CDR1 as LNHDA and CDR2 as SQIVND (reference sequence). This CDR3 contains 17 residues. The CDR3 DNA reads as TGTGCCAGTAGTATTCGGGGGAGCGGGCCAATGAACACTGAAGCTTTCTTT. It translates to CASSIRGSGPMNTEAFF.

The CDR3 protein is CATSRDEGGAVTDTQYF. The CDR3 coding sequence is TGTGCCACCAGCAGAGATGAGGGGGGGGCAGTCACAGATACGCAGTATTTT. The chain employs TRBV15 and TRBJ2-3; possibly TRBD2 for D (7 bases). The CDR3 runs to 17 residues. V lost 0 bases and J 2 bases, leaving 15 bases between the germline ends. The germline gives CDR1 LNHNV, CDR2 YYDKDF (reference sequence).

The J gene is TRBJ2-5, the V gene TRBV6-5, with 7 bases aligning to TRBD2. J was trimmed by 5 bases and V by 1 base; bases with no gene match: 7. This CDR3 spans 15 amino acids. Per germline, CDR1 MNHEY and CDR2 SVGAGI. In DNA, the CDR3 is TGTGCCAGCAGTTACTTTTTGGCTAGCGGCGAGACCCAGTACTTC. As protein: CASSYFLASGETQYF.

The CDR3 region is CASSLPSGWDNEQFF. The CDR3 nucleotides are TGCGCCAGCAGCTTGCCCAGCGGGTGGGACAATGAGCAGTTCTTC. This chain uses TRBV5-1 with TRBJ2-1, with a weak D call TRBD2 (6 bases). Trimming took 1 base from V and 5 from J, leaving 13 bases between them. The CDR3 spans 15 residues. The germline gives CDR1 SGHRS, CDR2 YFSETQ.

This rearrangement joins TRBV28 to TRBJ2-7, with 7 bases matching TRBD2. Germline V gene lookup returns CDR1 MDHEN and CDR2 SYDVKM. V was clipped by 5 bases and J by 0 bases; unmatched bases: 7. The CDR3 extends over 15 amino acids. This CDR3 reads CASSHLAGGSYEQYF. The CDR3 DNA sequence: TGTGCCAGCAGTCACTTAGCGGGTGGCTCCTACGAGCAGTACTTC.

This clone was seen a handful of times. The chain carries TRBV5-1 and TRBJ1-4; D unclear. The CDR3 runs 14 residues. CDR1 and CDR2 from the germline V gene are SGHRS and YFSETQ. Trimming took 0 bases from V and 0 from J, leaving 3 bases between them. CDR3 sequence: CASSLGATNEKLFF. The CDR3, as DNA: TGCGCCAGCAGCTTGGGCGCAACTAATGAAAAACTGTTTTTT.